This T cell receptor beta chain originates from a study of blood T cell repertoires in COVID-19. About the study: From the United States, Italy and Spain came samples of acute and convalescent COVID-19. PBMCs, B-cell-depleted T cells, or T cells provided the cDNA or gDNA that made up the material.

Germline loops: CDR1 SGHDT, CDR2 YYEEEE. V lost 0 bases, J lost 5 bases, and 0 bases stayed unmatched. CDR3 length: 14 residues. Original processing methods: For nucleated cells, counts were estimated from reference gene primer amplification. Sequencing was performed with immunoSEQ multiplex PCR; in TCRdb, only in-frame clones are kept and a portion is missing. The DNA gave D and trimming, while V, J and clone size come from that table. The profile shows about 290,000 clones, roughly 91% of them singletons. V is TRBV5-6 and J is TRBJ2-4; 9 bases fit TRBD1. This receptor was identified in a man aged 35 to 55 with acute or convalescent COVID-19. Sequencing used peripheral blood. The CDR3 sequence: CASSLGTGENIQYF. CDR3 nucleotides: TGTGCCAGCAGCTTGGGGACAGGGGAAAACATTCAGTACTTC.